This entry lists 30 T cell receptor beta chains sequenced from one sample in a study of blood T cells in healthy people across ages. Primers used in a second PCR of about 6 to 11 cycles were a sample-barcoded 5' primer and a J-beta primer mix. MiXCR, applied by TCRdb to the 5' RACE reads, yields one record per CDR3 protein. The sample has 550,000 to 800,000 distinct CDR3 sequences, around 20% seen once. The specimen was blood. The receptor source for this set is a man aged 65-85 years in good health.

This rearrangement joins TRBV29-1 to TRBJ2-3; maybe TRBD2 (5 bases). The CDR3 has 13 amino acids. V gave up 4 bases and J gave up 0 bases, with 8 bases separating them. Looked up from germline, CDR1 is SQVTM and CDR2 is ANQGSEA. The CDR3 bases are TGCAGCGTTGCCAGCGGTAGCACAGATACGCAGTATTTT. It yields the protein CSVASGSTDTQYF.

Only a few counts were recorded for this clonotype. V and J are TRBV28 and TRBJ2-7, with 8 bases fitting TRBD2. CDR1 and CDR2 from the germline V gene are MDHEN and SYDVKM. The CDR3 sequence is 15 residues long. The V segment lost 7 bases and the J segment 0 bases; nucleotides outside the gene matches: 8. The chain's CDR3 is CASNGREGYSYEQYF. Written as DNA, the CDR3 is TGTGCCAGCAACGGCCGGGAGGGCTACTCCTACGAGCAGTACTTC.

This clonotype showed up just a few times. The V gene is TRBV6-2 or TRBV6-3, the J gene TRBJ2-6, with D maybe TRBD1 (6 bases). The CDR3 totals 18 residues. V was clipped by 3 bases and J by 0 bases, with 15 bases between them. CDR1 and CDR2 (germline): MNHEY, SVGEGT. CDR3 region: CASSYDRDTYSGANVLTF. CDR3 coding DNA: TGTGCCAGCAGTTATGATAGGGACACTTACTCTGGGGCCAACGTCCTGACTTTC.

This clonotype was observed a handful of times. The rearrangement links TRBV4-1 to TRBJ2-6; the D gene is possibly TRBD2 (6 bases). V gave up 5 bases and J gave up 0 bases, with 17 bases separating them. Germline V CDR1 and CDR2: MGHRA, YSYEKL. The CDR3 contains 18 residues. Here the CDR3 reads CASSAPGRSLSGANVLTF. The CDR3 DNA sequence: TGCGCCAGCAGCGCCCCAGGGAGGTCACTCTCTGGGGCCAACGTCCTGACTTTC.

This clonotype was counted many times. The chain is built from TRBV27 and TRBJ2-5; D uncertain. The CDR3 has 13 residues. V lost 6 bases to trimming and J lost 5 bases, with 13 bases between them. From germline, CDR1 is MNHEY and CDR2 SMNVEV (reference sequence). The CDR3 bases are TGTGCCAGCAGCCCAGCTGCGAGCGAGACCCAGTACTTC. Translation gives CASSPAASETQYF.

The table lists this clonotype with a few counts. This chain links TRBV6-6 with TRBJ2-1; D remains ambiguous. The CDR3 runs to 12 residues. Trimming shortened V by 5 bases and J by 4 bases, and 6 bases separated the two germline ends. The germline CDR1 and CDR2 sequences are MNHNY and SVGAGI (reference sequence). CDR3 sequence: CASSNQYNEQFF. Written as DNA, the CDR3 is TGTGCCAGCAGTAATCAATACAATGAGCAGTTCTTC.

The rearrangement links TRBV12-3 or TRBV12-4 to TRBJ1-1, with unresolved D. The CDR3 consists of 13 residues. V lost 5 bases and J 3 bases, leaving 10 bases between the germline ends. CDR3 loop: CASSAEQYTEAFF. The CDR3 DNA reads as TGTGCCAGCAGTGCCGAGCAATACACTGAAGCTTTCTTT.

This clonotype occurred a few times. The CDR3 region has the DNA TGTGCCAGCAGCTTCGGGACAGGGGCCGGGGAGCTGTTTTTT. Translated: CASSFGTGAGELFF. This chain connects TRBV5-6 to TRBJ2-2, with 10 nucleotides matching TRBD1. Germline-derived CDR1 and CDR2 are SGHDT and YYEEEE. This CDR3 region has 14 residues. V was pared by 2 bases and J by 6 bases, with 1 base of the junction left unmatched.

V is TRBV5-1 and J is TRBJ1-1; TRBD1 aligns across 10 bases. This CDR3 has 13 residues. CDR1 SGHRS and CDR2 YFSETQ come from the germline V gene. V lost 7 bases and J lost 4; bases outside the gene matches: 4. CDR3 amino acids: CASGTGEGTEAFF. CDR3 sequence (DNA): TGCGCCAGCGGGACAGGGGAGGGCACTGAAGCTTTCTTT.

The chain links TRBV7-3 to TRBJ2-3; a weak D match, TRBD1 (6 bases). The germline V gene encodes CDR1 SGHTA and CDR2 FQGTGA. Between the trimmed V and J ends, which lost 1 base and 4 bases, there was a span of 9 bases. CDR3 size: 14 residues. CDR3 region: CASSLISGADTQYF. The CDR3 DNA sequence: TGTGCCAGCAGCTTAATTTCAGGGGCAGATACGCAGTATTTT. Full variable domain (missing parts from reference TRBV7-3 and TRBJ2-3): GAGVSQTPSNKVTEKGKYVELRCDPISGHTALYWYRQSLGQGPEFLIYFQGTGAADDSGLPNDRFFAVRPEGSVSTLKIQRTERGDSAVYLCASSLISGADTQYFGPGTRLTVL.

This clonotype was counted ten times or more. The gene calls are TRBV7-2 and TRBJ2-6; the match to TRBD1 covers 9 bases. The CDR3 runs to 18 residues. Trimming removed 1 base from V and 2 bases from J; junction bases left unmatched: 6. The germline gives CDR1 SGHTA, CDR2 FQGNSA. CDR3 sequence reads: CASSLGGQGRTGANVLTF. The CDR3 DNA follows: TGTGCCAGCAGCTTAGGGGGACAGGGTAGAACTGGGGCCAACGTCCTGACTTTC.

The rearrangement joins TRBV7-2 to TRBJ1-1; the match to TRBD1 covers 7 bases. Germline loops: CDR1 SGHTA, CDR2 FQGNSA. CDR3 size: 14 residues. Trimming cost V 3 bases and J 4 bases; bases outside gene matches: 5. The DNA of the CDR3 is TGTGCCAGCAGCTTCCAGGGGGTTGGCACTGAAGCTTTCTTT. Encoded protein: CASSFQGVGTEAFF. The full variable domain, in which reference TRBV7-2 and TRBJ1-1 provide the parts outside the CDR3, is GAGVSQSPSNKVTEKGKDVELRCDPISGHTALYWYRQSLGQGLEFLIYFQGNSAPDKSGLPSDRFSAERTGGSVSTLTIQRTQQEDSAVYLCASSFQGVGTEAFFGQGTRLTVV.

The rearrangement uses TRBV5-1 and TRBJ1-3, with D maybe TRBD1 (6 bases). Germline CDR1 and CDR2: SGHRS and YFSETQ. The CDR3 length is 16 residues. Trimming shortened V by 4 bases and J by 0 bases, and 14 bases separated the two germline ends. In DNA form, the CDR3 reads TGCGCCAGCAGCGTCGGACAGATTTCCTCTGGAAACACCATATATTTT. This translates into CASSVGQISSGNTIYF.

The chain uses TRBV5-4 and TRBJ2-3; D might be TRBD2 (7 bases). In germline, CDR1 is SGHNT, CDR2 YYREEE (reference sequence). The CDR3 is 19 residues long. The V end lost 3 bases, the J end lost 0 bases, and 23 bases lay between the germline ends. The CDR3 coding sequence is TGTGCCAGCAGCTCCCCCGGGACTACAAGGGGGGCTAGCACAGATACGCAGTATTTT. Its translation: CASSSPGTTRGASTDTQYF. Variable domain in full (rest from reference TRBV5-4 and TRBJ2-3): ETGVTQSPTHLIKTRGQQVTLRCSSQSGHNTVSWYQQALGQGPQFIFQYYREEENGRGNFPPRFSGLQFPNYSSELNVNALELDDSALYLCASSSPGTTRGASTDTQYFGPGTRLTVL.

CDR3 nucleotide sequence: TGTGCCAGCAGTTTTTCAAATAGCCGTGTGGATACGCAGTATTTT. Protein product: CASSFSNSRVDTQYF. This chain uses TRBV28 with TRBJ2-3; D ambiguous. Trimming removed 3 bases from V and 6 bases from J, with 16 bases in between. The germline V gene encodes CDR1 MDHEN and CDR2 SYDVKM. The CDR3 has 15 amino acids. The whole variable domain, filled in from reference TRBV28 and TRBJ2-3, reads DVKVTQSSRYLVKRTGEKVFLECVQDMDHENMFWYRQDPGLGLRLIYFSYDVKMKEKGDIPEGYSVSREKKERFSLILESASTNQTSMYLCASSFSNSRVDTQYFGPGTRLTVL.

This clonotype showed up just a few times. The chain carries TRBV10-3 and TRBJ1-6; possible D gene TRBD1, 6 bases. CDR3 length: 16 residues. V was shortened by 0 bases and J by 8 bases, with 14 bases between the two germline ends. The V gene's germline CDR1 is ENHRY and CDR2 SYGVKD. The CDR3 nucleotides are TGTGCCATCAGTGAGTCGATGCGGGGGGCTGATTCACCCCTCCACTTT. As protein: CAISESMRGADSPLHF.

This clonotype was picked up a small number of times. CDR3 region: CASSLGGSGVSNEQFF. The CDR3 coding sequence is TGTGCCAGCAGCTTAGGGGGCAGCGGGGTATCCAATGAGCAGTTCTTC. The rearrangement uses TRBV7-9 and TRBJ2-5; 7 bases agree with TRBD2. The J call may be wrong; the DNA end is better matched by TRBJ2-1. In germline, CDR1 is SEHNR, CDR2 FQNEAQ (reference sequence). This CDR3 spans 16 amino acids.

This clonotype has a handful of counts. This chain joins TRBV20-1 and TRBJ1-4; 9 bases fit TRBD1. The germline V gene has CDR1 DFQATT and CDR2 SNEGSKA (reference sequence). With V trimmed by 0 bases and J by 7 bases, 6 bases remained unmatched. This CDR3 spans 15 amino acids. For the CDR3, the DNA is TGCAGTGCTAGAGATCAGGACAGGGGCGGTGAAAAACTGTTTTTT. This sequence encodes CSARDQDRGGEKLFF.

This clonotype has at least ten counts. The rearrangement joins TRBV28 to TRBJ2-2, with 9 bases matching TRBD2. The CDR3 length is 15 residues. The trim removed 7 bases at V and 5 bases at J, leaving 8 bases unmatched. Germline-derived CDR1 and CDR2 are MDHEN and SYDVKM. Here the CDR3 reads CASTPSGRRTGELFF. The CDR3 nucleotides read TGTGCCAGCACCCCGAGCGGGAGGCGGACCGGGGAGCTGTTTTTT.

This clonotype was observed a handful of times. The chain recombines TRBV24-1 with TRBJ1-1; 9 bases map to TRBD1. This CDR3 is built from 13 residues. Germline CDR1 reads KGHDR; CDR2 reads SFDVKD. The J segment lost 1 base and the V segment lost 7 bases, leaving 0 bases of the junction unmatched. CDR3 region: CATRQGANTEAFF. The CDR3 DNA follows: TGTGCCACCAGACAGGGGGCGAACACTGAAGCTTTCTTT.

The chain joins TRBV28 to TRBJ2-7; tentatively, D is TRBD2 (6 bases). CDR1 is MDHEN and CDR2 is SYDVKM in the germline V gene. Trimming removed 5 bases from V and 2 bases from J, with 13 bases in between. This CDR3 contains 14 residues. DNA of the CDR3: TGTGCCAGCAGTCGGTCTAGCGACACCTACGAGCAGTACTTC. This gives the protein CASSRSSDTYEQYF.

The sample holds a few counts of this clonotype. The chain has TRBV20-1 and TRBJ2-1, with unresolved D. Per the germline V gene, CDR1 is DFQATT and CDR2 is SNEGSKA (reference sequence). V lost 0 bases and J lost 4, with 10 bases in between. CDR3 size: 14 residues. The CDR3 protein is CSARDPGYYNEQFF. In nucleotides, the CDR3 is TGCAGTGCTAGAGATCCCGGGTATTACAATGAGCAGTTCTTC.

This chain uses TRBV3-1 with TRBJ1-1; D not resolved. The V end was cut by 5 bases, the J end by 6 bases, with 13 bases between. Germline V gene lookup returns CDR1 LGHDT and CDR2 YNNKEL (reference sequence). This CDR3 is 13 amino acids long. The CDR3 DNA reads TGTGCCAGCAGCTATTTACCCAACGCTGAAGCTTTCTTT. Protein product: CASSYLPNAEAFF. Drawing the rest from reference TRBV3-1 and TRBJ1-1, the complete variable domain is DTAVSQTPKYLVTQMGNDKSIKCEQNLGHDTMYWYKQDSKKFLKIMFSYNNKELIINETVPNRFSPKSPDKAHLNLHINSLELGDSAVYFCASSYLPNAEAFFGQGTRLTVV.

The J gene is TRBJ2-5, the V gene TRBV12-3 or TRBV12-4, with a tentative D call TRBD2 (6 bases). The CDR3 runs to 13 residues. Trimming stripped 3 bases from V and 5 bases from J, with 10 bases between. The CDR3 sequence: CASSLDYSETQYF. Written as DNA, the CDR3 is TGTGCCAGCAGTTTGGACTATTCGGAGACCCAGTACTTC.

This rearrangement joins TRBV6-2 or TRBV6-3 to TRBJ2-1, with 10 bases fitting TRBD2. CDR1 and CDR2 from the germline V gene are MNHEY and SVGEGT. CDR3 length: 15 amino acids. Germline trimming cut 2 bases from V and 7 bases from J; bases unmatched to any gene: 5. The CDR3 DNA sequence: TGTGCCAGCAGTTACACTAGCGGGATTGGAAATGAGCAGTTCTTC. This gives the protein CASSYTSGIGNEQFF.

This clonotype has a handful of counts. The J gene is TRBJ1-1, the V gene TRBV5-5; 7 bases match TRBD1. Germline assignment: CDR1 SGHKS and CDR2 YYEKEE (reference sequence). The CDR3 is made up of 15 amino acids. The V and J ends lost 3 bases and 1 base, in that order; junction bases with no gene match: 6. Written as DNA, the CDR3 is TGTGCCAGCAGCTCCCTACAGGGGTGGAACACTGAAGCTTTCTTT. This gives the protein CASSSLQGWNTEAFF.

This chain connects TRBV20-1 to TRBJ1-5; 7 bases map to TRBD1. There are 14 residues in the CDR3. CDR1 is DFQATT, CDR2 SNEGSKA, per germline (reference sequence). V trimming: 6 bases; J trimming: 2 bases; junction bases outside the gene matches: 7. CDR3 DNA: TGCAGTGCCCCGGACAGGAGGGGCAATCAGCCCCAGCATTTT. This gives the protein CSAPDRRGNQPQHF.

Only a few counts were recorded for this clonotype. The rearrangement joins TRBV20-1 to TRBJ2-3; D is perhaps TRBD2 (6 bases). The CDR3 has 14 residues. Trimming cost V 3 bases and J 4 bases, with 14 bases left between them. Germline CDR1 and CDR2: DFQATT and SNEGSKA (reference sequence). The CDR3 region has the DNA TGCAGTGCTAGTGGGGTTAGCGGCGCAGATACGCAGTATTTT. It yields the protein CSASGVSGADTQYF.

The chain recombines TRBV5-1 with TRBJ2-1, with TRBD2 identical over 10 bases. CDR1 and CDR2 from the germline V gene are SGHRS and YFSETQ. The junction had 11 bases not matched to a gene; V was cut back by 4 bases and J by 1 base. There are 18 residues in the CDR3. CDR3 in amino acids: CASSPGSSGSVSYNEQFF. The CDR3 nucleotides are TGCGCCAGCAGCCCGGGGTCTAGCGGGAGTGTGTCCTACAATGAGCAGTTCTTC.

This clonotype was seen repeatedly, ten times or more. The chain has TRBV5-1 and TRBJ2-1; maybe TRBD1 (5 bases). V lost 0 bases to trimming and J lost 8 bases, with 12 bases between them. Germline lookup yields CDR1 SGHRS and CDR2 YFSETQ. The CDR3 contains 14 residues. The CDR3 sequence: CASSLGGTGHEQFF. CDR3 bases: TGCGCCAGCAGCTTGGGGGGAACAGGTCATGAGCAGTTCTTC.